Listed below are T cell receptor beta chains from one sample, sequenced in a study of cytomegalovirus exposure and HLA in healthy donors. Libraries were prepared by immunoSEQ multiplex PCR; TCRdb keeps only in-frame clonotypes and omits some of them. The table includes under 200,000 clones, around 65% detected once. Sequencing input: PBMCs. These receptor sequences come from a woman aged 40 to 50 in good health and CMV-seropositive. CDR3s include the opening cysteine and the closing phenylalanine or tryptophan. A D gene is named only where the DNA matches it firmly. Where a row states a size, it is once, few, many or the class of an expanded clone; other rows omit it.

size	D	V	J	DNA	CDR3
-	TRBD1	TRBV7-9	TRBJ2-2	TGTGCCAGCAGCACCGGGACAGGGAACACCGGGGAGCTGTTTTTT	CASSTGTGNTGELFF
-	TRBD1	TRBV7-8	TRBJ2-7	TGTGCCAGCGGCCAAGGGGGACAGGGGTTTTACGAGCAGTACTTC	CASGQGGQGFYEQYF
once	-	TRBV7-2	TRBJ1-1	TGTGCCAGCAGCTTAGGCAGGGCCGGCACTGAAGCTTTCTTT	CASSLGRAGTEAFF
few	-	TRBV21-1	TRBJ1-5	TGTGCCAGCAGCAAACCGGACAGGGCAAGGCAGCCCCAGCATTTT	CASSKPDRARQPQHF
-	-	TRBV15	TRBJ1-2	TGTGCCACCAGCAGAGATGGGCCCGGGGGGAACCTGAATGGCTACACCTTC	CATSRDGPGGNLNGYTF
-	-	TRBV27	TRBJ2-7	TGTGCCAGCAGTTTATTAGCCGGAGAGCACTACGAGCAGTACTTC	CASSLLAGEHYEQYF
-	-	TRBV2	TRBJ1-2	TGTGCCAGTACGGGGCAGGGAGGTAACTATGGCTACACCTTC	CASTGQGGNYGYTF
-	-	TRBV28	TRBJ1-2	TGTGCCAGCAGCTCCTCGGGTGGGGGCATGAACTATGGCTACACCTTC	CASSSSGGGMNYGYTF
-	TRBD2	TRBV9	TRBJ2-2	TGTGCCAGCGGGACTAGCGCTATTACCGGGGAGCTGTTTTTT	CASGTSAITGELFF
-	-	TRBV27	TRBJ2-7	TGTGCCAGCTCGGACAGAGGGCGTCCCTACGAGCAGTACTTC	CASSDRGRPYEQYF
-	TRBD2	TRBV6-5	TRBJ2-5	TGTGCCAGCAGCTCGACCGGGACTAGCGGGACCCAGTACTTC	CASSSTGTSGTQYF
-	-	TRBV27	TRBJ2-3	TGTGCCAGCAGGGGTCAGGTAGATACGCAGTATTTT	CASRGQVDTQYF
few	-	TRBV30	TRBJ2-6	TGTGCCTGGAGTATAAGGACAGCTGTTTCTGAGGCCAACGTCCTGACTTTC	CAWSIRTAVSEANVLTF
-	TRBD2	TRBV7-2	TRBJ2-7	TGTGCCAGCAGCCTGCCGGGACTAGGATCCGAGCAGTACTTC	CASSLPGLGSEQYF
-	TRBD2	TRBV5-1	TRBJ2-2	TGCGCCAGCAGCTTGGAGGGTATAGCGGGGGGGCCACGTTGGACCGGGGAGCTGTTTTTT	CASSLEGIAGGPRWTGELFF
-	TRBD1	TRBV28	TRBJ2-1	TGTGCCAGTAGACAGGGAGAATCTTCCCAGCAGCAGTTCTTC	CASRQGESSQQQFF
-	-	TRBV4-2	TRBJ1-4	TGTGCCAGCAGCCAAGAAACCCCAGGAATCAATGAAAAACTGTTTTTT	CASSQETPGINEKLFF
-	-	TRBV5-1	TRBJ2-2	TGCGCCAGCACCGACTCCGCCGGAAACACCGGGGAGCTGTTTTTT	CASTDSAGNTGELFF
once	-	TRBV14	TRBJ1-3	TGTGCCAGCAGCCAAGACTACGGGGGAAACACCATATATTTT	CASSQDYGGNTIYF
few	TRBD1	TRBV11-1	TRBJ2-7	TGTGCCAGCAGCTTAGAGACCTCGGGACAGGGTTCCTACGAGCAGTACTTC	CASSLETSGQGSYEQYF
-	TRBD1	TRBV2	TRBJ1-4	TGTGCCAGCAGTCCGGACAGGGCCCGTGAAAAACTGTTTTTT	CASSPDRAREKLFF
-	TRBD1	TRBV4-3	TRBJ2-7	TGCGCCAGCAGCCAAGAGGGACAGGGGAGCTCCTACGAGCAGTACTTC	CASSQEGQGSSYEQYF
once	-	TRBV27	TRBJ1-2	TGTGCCAGCAGTTTATCGGCGGATAACTATGGCTACACCTTC	CASSLSADNYGYTF
-	-	TRBV9	TRBJ1-5	TGTGCCAGCAGCGTAGGGGCTAAGGGCGGGGATCAGCCCCAGCATTTT	CASSVGAKGGDQPQHF
-	TRBD1	TRBV6-1	TRBJ2-7	TGTGCCAGCAGTGAAAGGACAGGGTTTGCCTACGAGCAGTACTTC	CASSERTGFAYEQYF
-	-	TRBV7-7	TRBJ1-1	TGTGCCAGCAGCTTACTTCCAGAGAACACTGAAGCTTTCTTT	CASSLLPENTEAFF
-	TRBD2	TRBV9	TRBJ2-2	TGTGCCAGCAGCGTTGGAAATAGCGGGGTCGCCGGGGAGCTGTTTTTT	CASSVGNSGVAGELFF
-	TRBD1	TRBV29-1	TRBJ2-5	TGCAGCGTTGAACCGGGACAGGGGGGCGAGACCCAGTACTTC	CSVEPGQGGETQYF
-	-	TRBV6-1	TRBJ1-5	TGTGCCAGCAGTGATCAACCGGGGTATAGCAATCAGCCCCAGCATTTT	CASSDQPGYSNQPQHF
-	-	TRBV2	TRBJ1-1	TGTGCCAGCATAGAGAGGGAGGATGGGACTGAAGCTTTCTTT	CASIEREDGTEAFF
once	TRBD2	TRBV4-1	TRBJ2-1	TGCGCCAGCAGCCAAGTCGCGAGCGGGAGGGCCTACAATGAGCAGTTCTTC	CASSQVASGRAYNEQFF
-	-	TRBV4-2	TRBJ2-7	TGTGCCAGCAGCCAAGATCCCGGGAGCTCCTACGAGCAGTACTTC	CASSQDPGSSYEQYF
-	TRBD1	TRBV6-5	TRBJ1-2	TGTGCCAGCAGATCGGACAGGGGCTATGGCTACACCTTC	CASRSDRGYGYTF
once	TRBD1	TRBV28	TRBJ1-1	TGTGCCAGCAGTTTTGGGGACAGGAACACTGAAGCTTTCTTT	CASSFGDRNTEAFF
many	TRBD1	TRBV4-3	TRBJ1-1	TGCGCCAGCAGCCTTGTACAGGGGGCGAACACTGAAGCTTTCTTT	CASSLVQGANTEAFF
few	TRBD1	TRBV10-3	TRBJ2-7	TGTGCCATCAGTGACCGGGACAGGGTACCCGCGCAGTACTTC	CAISDRDRVPAQYF
-	TRBD1	TRBV6-5	TRBJ2-5	TGTGCCAGCAGTTACGAGGGACAGGGGGAGGAGACCCAGTACTTC	CASSYEGQGEETQYF
-	-	TRBV7-3	TRBJ2-7	TGTGCCAGCAGCTTAAATTCAGGCAGCTACGAGCAGTACTTC	CASSLNSGSYEQYF
-	-	TRBV5-1	TRBJ1-2	TGCGCCAGCAGCTTGGTAGTCGCGGAAAACTATGGCTACACCTTC	CASSLVVAENYGYTF
-	-	TRBV9	TRBJ2-7	TGTGCCAGCAGCGTAGTCGTAGACAGCTACGAGCAGTACTTC	CASSVVVDSYEQYF
-	TRBD1	TRBV11-2	TRBJ2-3	TGTGCCAGCAGCTTGGACAGGGACCCAGATACGCAGTATTTT	CASSLDRDPDTQYF
few	TRBD1	TRBV10-3	TRBJ1-6	TGTGCCATCAGAGGGACAGGGGGCTTGGGAGAGCCCCTCCACTTT	CAIRGTGGLGEPLHF
few	TRBD2	TRBV2	TRBJ2-1	TGTGCCAGCAGTGTATCTAGCGGGTCCTACAATGAGCAGTTCTTC	CASSVSSGSYNEQFF
-	TRBD1	TRBV19	TRBJ2-2	TGTGCCAGTAGTAGAGGGACAGAGAACACCGGGGAGCTGTTTTTT	CASSRGTENTGELFF
-	-	TRBV10-3	TRBJ2-7	TGTGCCATCAGTCAAAGCGGGTACTCCTACGAGCAGTACTTC	CAISQSGYSYEQYF
-	TRBD2	TRBV2	TRBJ2-7	TGTGCCAGCAGTGAAGAGGCTAGCGGGGCCCACGAGCAGTACTTC	CASSEEASGAHEQYF
-	-	TRBV2	TRBJ2-3	TGTGCCAGCAGTCTGGGGGGGCCGAACACAGATACGCAGTATTTT	CASSLGGPNTDTQYF
-	TRBD1	TRBV28	TRBJ1-2	TGTGCCAGCCTCAACCCCGGGACAGCCCCCTATGGCTACACCTTC	CASLNPGTAPYGYTF
once	-	TRBV9	TRBJ2-3	TGTGCCAGCAGCCCGCTTCGGGAGCAGTGGGCAGATACGCAGTATTTT	CASSPLREQWADTQYF
-	TRBD1	TRBV5-5	TRBJ1-5	TGTGCCAGCAGCTTGGCAGGGGGCATCAATCAGCCCCAGCATTTT	CASSLAGGINQPQHF
-	TRBD2	TRBV2	TRBJ2-7	TGTGCCAGCAGTGACCTAGCGGGGGCCTACGAGCAGTACTTC	CASSDLAGAYEQYF
-	TRBD2	TRBV29-1	TRBJ2-3	TGCAGCGTCGGCCTAGCGGGGGCCGTTAGCACAGATACGCAGTATTTT	CSVGLAGAVSTDTQYF
-	-	TRBV9	TRBJ2-7	TGTGCCAGCAGTGAAGGAGGGTCTACTGGATACGAGCAGTACTTC	CASSEGGSTGYEQYF
-	TRBD1	TRBV11-3	TRBJ1-1	TGTGCCAGCAGCCGCTCCGGGACAGGGAACACTGAAGCTTTCTTT	CASSRSGTGNTEAFF
-	-	TRBV19	TRBJ2-5	TGTGCCAGTAGCGGGACTCAAGAGACCCAGTACTTC	CASSGTQETQYF
few	TRBD1	TRBV5-6	TRBJ1-2	TGTGCCAGCAGCTGGACAGGGAGTAACTATGGCTACACCTTC	CASSWTGSNYGYTF
-	TRBD1	TRBV4-2	TRBJ1-1	TGTGCCAGCAGCCAAGAGACAGGGGGGAACACTGAAGCTTTCTTT	CASSQETGGNTEAFF
few	TRBD2	TRBV2	TRBJ2-3	TGTGCCAGCAGCCCTGGGGAGGGCCGGCCCACAGATACGCAGTATTTT	CASSPGEGRPTDTQYF
-	-	TRBV9	TRBJ1-6	TGTGCCAGCAGCCCCTCGGGGGGGGGAGGGACACCCCTCCACTTT	CASSPSGGGGTPLHF
-	TRBD1	TRBV29-1	TRBJ2-6	TGCAGCGTTGCGGGACAGAGGGATGAACGCTCTGGGGCCAACGTCCTGACTTTC	CSVAGQRDERSGANVLTF